Listed below are T cell receptor beta chains from one sample, sequenced in a study of shared clonotypes between healthy human individuals. The data were produced by immunoSEQ multiplex PCR, yet TCRdb's version contains in-frame clones alone and is incomplete. Among approximately 120,000 clones listed, around 65% were seen once. Sequenced sample: memory CD8+ T cells sorted from blood. The source is a woman aged 25 to 39 in good health. The conserved cysteine and the conserved F or W are not part of the CDR3 here. D genes are given only for firm matches. Expanded clones get a size class; other rows say once, few or many, or leave the size out.

-	TRBV6-1	-	ASTPFSGANVLT
once	TRBV5-6	TRBD1	ASSYQTLGQGAYYGYT
many	TRBV6-1	-	ASRTMNTEAF
-	TRBV6-4	TRBD2	ASSAGTSGSQF
-	TRBV4-1	TRBD2	ASSQGGLAVYNEQF
-	TRBV2	TRBD2	ASSGLAGVAGELF
few	TRBV25-1	-	ASSESGVNNEQF
-	TRBV6-5	TRBD2	ASRQGSAGGNEQF
-	TRBV14	TRBD1	ASSPTGVSGYT
-	TRBV7-9	TRBD1	ASSLGWGQMYEAF
-	TRBV30	-	AWSLGQGLAAF
few	TRBV7-6	-	ASSLSFSGQTYEQY
-	TRBV28	-	ASSYGENQY
-	TRBV18	-	ASSPQGSGNTIY
-	TRBV29-1	-	SVSTGTAPYEQY
-	TRBV28	-	ASSLWQDRSFEAF
few	TRBV4-2	TRBD2	ASSQEGDSGRETQY
-	TRBV7-8	-	ASSLMTDLYNEQF
once	TRBV7-5	-	VSSFWAEQY
-	TRBV6-4	TRBD2	ASSDSSSGCPAFSYEQY
few	TRBV7-8	TRBD2	ASSSEREGYEQY
-	TRBV27	TRBD1	ASSPSGQGITDTQY
-	TRBV5-4	-	ASSLLTNTEAF
-	TRBV30	-	AWTGLADTQY
-	TRBV6-4	TRBD2	ASSDEAGVYNEQF
many	TRBV25-1	-	ASSDLLHEQY
-	TRBV28	-	ASSALTIVGDTEAF
-	TRBV27	TRBD2	ASRILAGVLTDTQY
many	TRBV11-2	-	ASSLSPSPLNEQF
-	TRBV7-9	-	ASSVEGGSQPQH
-	TRBV7-9	-	ASSLLSGELF
-	TRBV2	TRBD2	ATTTGGPLTDTQY
-	TRBV7-9	TRBD2	ASSPGLAGSTDTQY
-	TRBV4-1	TRBD2	ASSQELAGVETQY
-	TRBV4-2	-	ASSLEGGNTGELF
-	TRBV4-1	-	ASSQDPVYEQY
-	TRBV7-3	-	ASSFASSSYNEQF
many	TRBV4-2	-	ASSQDLGKGSDTQY
-	TRBV11-1	-	ASSFYSSYEQY
-	TRBV5-4	TRBD2	ASTEVAGNTGELF
-	TRBV9	TRBD2	ASGLAGGLQY